Shown below are 26 T cell receptor beta chains from a single sample sequenced in a study of tumor-infiltrating lymphocytes in primary liver carcinoma. With a constant-region primer, TCR beta cDNA was made from approximately 510 ng of total RNA. Investigators got TCR beta libraries out of three nested multiplex PCR rounds, done with slightly modified ARM-PCR. In the first two PCR rounds, TRBV1-TRBV30 forward primers were paired with a C-beta reverse primer, and each round lasted nine to ten cycles. TCRdb passed the multiplex PCR reads through MiXCR, listing each CDR3 protein once. Here the sample spans over 25,000 distinct CDR3 sequences, about 73% being singletons. For each extraction, RNA and DNA were obtained together from about 20-30 mg of unsorted bulk tissue. The specimen sequenced was liver tumor tissue from sampling region 3. Subset defined: tumor region T3, left-lateral pole. These receptors came from a man aged 35 to 55 with primary liver carcinoma and hepatitis B virus infection.

The V call is TRBV5-5, the J call TRBJ1-3; no clear D. The V end was cut by 4 bases, the J end by 16 bases, with 27 bases between. CDR1 SGHKS and CDR2 YYEKEE come from the germline V gene (reference sequence). The CDR3 is 15 amino acids. Here the CDR3 DNA reads TGTGCCAGCAGCCTCGGACGCCTCTCTGGAAACACTATGTATTTT. It codes for CASSLGRLSGNTMYF.

Concerning this clonotype itself: One end of the junction varies from germline; a read error may be responsible. The CDR3 spells CARSQFLAGDNEQFF. CDR3 DNA: TGTGCCAGAAGCCAGTTCCTAGCGGGAGACAATGAGCAGTTCTTC. The chain uses TRBV14 and TRBJ2-1, with 10 bases aligning to TRBD2. Per germline, CDR1 SGHDN and CDR2 FVKESK. This CDR3 has 15 amino acids.

This clonotype has just a few counts. A read error may explain this, as a much larger clone is one base away. The chain is built from TRBV18 and TRBJ1-6; TRBD1 agrees at 10 bases. Germline CDR1 and CDR2: KGHSH and LQKENI. This CDR3 has 14 amino acids. In DNA, the CDR3 is TGTGCCAGCTCACCGGGACAGGGGAATTCATCCCTCCACTTT. Its translation: CASSPGQGNSSLHF.

This clonotype was seen once. A junction end diverges from the germline sequence, so it may reflect a read error. The chain links TRBV4-1 to TRBJ1-6; 8 bases map to TRBD1. Germline CDR1 is MGHRA and CDR2 is YSYEKL. CDR3 length equals 16 residues. The CDR3: CACSHHLQGADSLLHF. The CDR3 region has the DNA TGCGCCTGCAGCCACCACCTGCAGGGGGCGGATTCACTCCTCCACTTT.

As for this clonotype: One end of the junction varies from germline; a read error may be responsible. The chain recombines TRBV4-3 with TRBJ2-1; 7 bases map to TRBD2. The CDR3 length is 19 residues. Per germline, CDR1 LGHNA and CDR2 YSLEER. Written as DNA, the CDR3 is TGCGCCATCAGCCAAGCTATGAGGACTAGTGGGAGGGCCGGCAATGAACAGTTCTTC. Translated: CAISQAMRTSGRAGNEQFF.

With regard to this clonotype: One junction end disagrees with the germline gene, perhaps due to a read error. The chain has TRBV5-5 and TRBJ2-1; D is unclear. Germline V gene lookup returns CDR1 SGHKS and CDR2 YYEKEE (reference sequence). The CDR3 has 15 amino acids. CDR3: CASSPRQGSNNEQFF. The CDR3, as DNA: TGTGCCAGCAGCCCTCGACAAGGTTCCAACAATGAGCAGTTTTTC.

V is TRBV5-5 and J is TRBJ2-3; no clear D. CDR1 SGHKS and CDR2 YYEKEE come from the germline V gene (reference sequence). This CDR3 has 15 residues. The ends were cut back, 4 bases at V and 4 bases at J, with 16 bases in the middle. DNA for the CDR3: TGTGCCAGCAGCGTGCCTCAGGCGCCCGCAGATACGCAGTATTTT. Residues: CASSVPQAPADTQYF. The full variable domain, rest sourced from reference TRBV5-5 and TRBJ2-3, is DAGVTQSPTHLIKTRGQQVTLRCSPISGHKSVSWYQQVLGQGPQFIFQYYEKEERGRGNFPDRFSARQFPNYSSELNVNALLLGDSALYLCASSVPQAPADTQYFGPGTRLTVL.

This rearrangement joins TRBV5-4 to TRBJ2-1; D unresolved. The germline CDR1 and CDR2 sequences are SGHNT and YYREEE (reference sequence). The CDR3 has 15 residues. The V gene lost 4 bases and the J gene lost 16 bases, with 27 bases spanning the gap. Written as DNA, the CDR3 is TGTGCCAGCAGCCCCTCCGCCTCATCGTACAATGAGAAATTCTTC. Protein product: CASSPSASSYNEKFF.

This clonotype was detected ten times or more. V is TRBV28 and J is TRBJ2-7; 8 bases line up with TRBD2. This CDR3 has 15 residues. CDR1 and CDR2 (germline): MDHEN, SYDVKM. V was clipped by 5 bases and J by 2 bases; unmatched bases: 8. As DNA, the CDR3 is TGTGCCAGCAGTGAGGGGCCAGCGGGAGCCTACGAGCAGTACTTC. Residues: CASSEGPAGAYEQYF.

V and J are TRBV29-1 and TRBJ2-1; D remains unclear. The CDR3 is 12 amino acids. Germline CDR1 SQVTM, CDR2 ANQGSEA. CDR3 sequence reads: CCLRHGCNEQFF. In nucleotides, the CDR3 is TGCTGCCTCCGACACGGATGTAATGAGCAGTTCTTC.

A remark on this clonotype: The junction differs from germline at one of its ends, possibly a read error. The J gene is TRBJ1-6, the V gene TRBV9; D unclear. The CDR3 has 13 residues. Germline V gene lookup returns CDR1 SGDLS and CDR2 YYNGEE. The DNA of the CDR3 is TGTGTCAGCAGCATAACGGAAAATTCACCCCTCCACTTT. Translated: CVSSITENSPLHF.

Comment on this clonotype: Given the absence of the conserved phenylalanine or tryptophan at the CDR3 end, a read error is likely. This chain joins TRBV6-5 and TRBJ2-5; D remains ambiguous. CDR3 length: 11 residues. In germline, CDR1 is MNHEY, CDR2 SVGAGI. CDR3 protein: CASTARGTQYI. The CDR3 DNA is TGCGCCAGCACCGCCCGCGGGACCCAGTACATC.

As to this clonotype: The junction and the germline gene differ at one end; a read error may be behind it. The chain employs TRBV4-2 and TRBJ1-5; D is unresolved. This CDR3 has 16 amino acids. Germline V gene sequence: CDR1 LGHNA, CDR2 YNFKEQ. In DNA, the CDR3 is TGTGCCAACAGCCAAGAGCCCGGAATTAGCAGTCAGCCCCAGCATTTT. It specifies CANSQEPGISSQPQHF.

Worth noting for this clonotype: It is likely a read error, because the conserved phenylalanine at the end of the CDR3 is missing. The CDR3 region is CGSRQTPGGGKETQYS. Written as DNA, the CDR3 is TGTGGCAGCAGGCAAACTCCCGGCGGGGGGAAAGAGACCCAGTACTCC. V and J are TRBV11-2 and TRBJ2-5, with 8 bases aligning to TRBD2. The CDR3 totals 16 residues. Looked up from germline, CDR1 is SGHAT and CDR2 is FQNNGV.

This clonotype was seen many times. An end of the junction differs from the germline gene, which may be a read error. The chain links TRBV14 to TRBJ2-3; D gene ambiguous. This CDR3 comprises 13 residues. Germline V CDR1 and CDR2: SGHDN, FVKESK. In DNA form, the CDR3 reads TGTACCAGCAGCCTATTAAACTCGGATACGCAGTATTTT. Residues: CTSSLLNSDTQYF.

The chain employs TRBV11-2 and TRBJ2-1; no clear D gene. The CDR3 loop spans 11 amino acids. Germline V lookup: CDR1 SGHAT, CDR2 FQNNGV. V gave up 7 bases and J gave up 9 bases, with 10 bases separating them. The CDR3 DNA is TGTGCCAGCAACTTGTTGCGTGAGCAGTTCTTC. Its protein is CASNLLREQFF.

Worth noting for this clonotype: A junction end diverges from the germline sequence, so it may reflect a read error. The chain joins TRBV12-3 or TRBV12-4 to TRBJ1-2, with D maybe TRBD1 (6 bases). The CDR3 totals 15 residues. Here the CDR3 reads CVSRLGRGANYGYTF. Written as DNA, the CDR3 is TGTGTCAGCAGACTCGGACGGGGGGCAAACTATGGCTACACCTTC.

Details on this clonotype: One end of the junction is discordant with germline, which a read error may explain. The V and J genes are TRBV10-3 and TRBJ1-1, with 8 bases that match TRBD1. This CDR3 has 13 residues. Germline V gene data show CDR1 as ENHRY and CDR2 as SYGVKD. This chain's CDR3 is CALSAGQGTEAFF. CDR3 nucleotides: TGTGCCCTCAGTGCCGGACAGGGAACTGAAGCTTTCTTT.

On this clonotype: The germline gene is not matched at one end of the junction; a read error may be the cause. The J gene is TRBJ2-3, the V gene TRBV4-2, with D perhaps matching TRBD1 (6 bases). CDR3 length: 15 residues. CDR1 and CDR2 from the germline V gene are LGHNA and YNFKEQ. The DNA of the CDR3 is TGTGCTAGCAGCCAAGAGGAGGCAATGACAGGTACGCAGTATTTT. It codes for CASSQEEAMTGTQYF.

The chain links TRBV18 to TRBJ1-1, with TRBD1 matching over 10 bases. CDR3 size: 16 residues. Germline V gene data show CDR1 as KGHSH and CDR2 as LQKENI. Trimming cost V 0 bases and J 9 bases; bases outside gene matches: 10. The CDR3 DNA reads TGTGCCAGCTCACCACCGGAGACAGGGGGCAGGACTAAAGCTTTCTTT. Protein sequence: CASSPPETGGRTKAFF.

This chain joins TRBV28 and TRBJ2-1; perhaps TRBD2 as D (6 bases). V lost 1 base to trimming and J lost 9 bases, with 16 bases between them. Germline V gives CDR1 MDHEN, CDR2 SYDVKM. There are 15 residues in the CDR3. Here the CDR3 reads CASSLLGRGRSEQFF. As DNA, the CDR3 is TGTGCCAGCAGTTTATTGGGGCGGGGTCGCAGTGAGCAGTTCTTC.

With respect to this clonotype: A much larger clone differs by one base, so this may be a read error. The rearrangement links TRBV11-2 to TRBJ1-4; D ambiguous. Germline CDR1 and CDR2: SGHAT and FQNNGV. This CDR3 has 12 amino acids. The CDR3 sequence is CARSPDAEKLSF. As DNA, the CDR3 is TGTGCCAGGAGCCCTGACGCTGAAAAACTGTCTTTT.

This clonotype was detected a few times. The germline gene is not matched at one end of the junction; a read error may be the cause. This chain joins TRBV28 and TRBJ1-5; a weak D match, TRBD1 (5 bases). The CDR3 totals 15 residues. CDR1 MDHEN and CDR2 SYDVKM come from the germline V gene. The CDR3 is CTSSLTAPLGQPQRF. The CDR3 coding sequence is TGTACCAGCAGTTTAACCGCCCCCTTGGGGCAGCCCCAGCGTTTT. Using reference TRBV28 and TRBJ1-5 for the parts outside the CDR3, the full variable domain is DVKVTQSSRYLVKRTGEKVFLECVQDMDHENMFWYRQDPGLGLRLIYFSYDVKMKEKGDIPEGYSVSREKKERFSLILESASTNQTSMYLCTSSLTAPLGQPQRFGDGTRLSIL.

Note on this clonotype: An end of the junction differs from the germline gene, which may be a read error. The chain joins TRBV7-9 to TRBJ2-3; D gene unclear. Per germline, CDR1 SEHNR and CDR2 FQNEAQ (reference sequence). The CDR3 has 18 residues. DNA for the CDR3: TGTGTCAGCAGTACCAGTAGCTGGCAGTCAATTAACACAGATACGCAGTATTTT. Translating gives CVSSTSSWQSINTDTQYF.

Points on this clonotype: Germline and junction disagree at one end, which may indicate a read error. The rearrangement joins TRBV11-2 to TRBJ2-2, with D perhaps TRBD1 or TRBD2 (5 bases each). Germline values: CDR1 SGHAT, CDR2 FQNNGV. The CDR3 contains 13 residues. The CDR3, as DNA: TGTGCCAGCAGCATAGCAGGGCCTGGGGAGCTGCTTTTT. This codes for CASSIAGPGELLF.

For this clonotype: At one of its ends the junction is not consistent with the germline gene, which may arise from a read error. The chain joins TRBV10-3 to TRBJ2-7; 14 positions agree with TRBD2. The CDR3 is 19 amino acids. Germline CDR1 reads ENHRY; CDR2 reads SYGVKD. The CDR3 bases are TGTGCCATCACCAAACGATCGGGACTAGCGGGAGCGTTCTCCTACGAGCAATATTTC. Translated, it gives CAITKRSGLAGAFSYEQYF.